These 6 T cell receptor beta chains came from one sample sequenced in a study of cytomegalovirus exposure and HLA in healthy donors. 60 Vbeta and 13 Jbeta primers were used in PCR. Sequencing used immunoSEQ multiplex PCR; TCRdb keeps in-frame clones, though not all of them. Of about 160,000 clones in the sample, around four fifths were seen once. Sequenced: PBMCs. The receptor set was obtained from a woman aged 45-60 years in good health and CMV-seronegative.

V and J are TRBV14 and TRBJ1-2, with a possible D match to TRBD1 (5 bases). CDR3 size: 13 residues. Looked up from germline, CDR1 is SGHDN and CDR2 is FVKESK. The V end was cut by 1 base, the J end by 4 bases, with 7 bases between. CDR3 region: CASSQGQIYGYTF. The CDR3 region has the DNA TGTGCCAGCAGCCAAGGACAGATCTATGGCTACACCTTC.

V usage is TRBV19 and J usage is TRBJ1-4, with a possible D match to TRBD1 (5 bases). Germline assignment: CDR1 LNHDA and CDR2 SQIVND (reference sequence). CDR3 length: 16 amino acids. The germline V and J ends were trimmed by 7 bases and 3 bases, with 18 bases remaining between them. The CDR3 sequence: CASNGGPTTPNEKLFF. CDR3 in DNA: TGTGCCAGTAACGGGGGACCGACAACACCTAATGAAAAACTGTTTTTT.

This clone appeared a few times. CDR3 in amino acids: CASSPAGEGGYTF. In nucleotides, the CDR3 is TGTGCCAGCAGCCCAGCAGGGGAGGGTGGCTACACCTTC. This chain joins TRBV7-2 and TRBJ1-2, with D possibly TRBD1 on 6 matching bases. Germline CDR1 reads SGHTA; CDR2 reads FQGNSA. This CDR3 comprises 13 residues. Between the trimmed V and J ends, which lost 5 bases and 7 bases, there was a span of 14 bases. The full variable domain, completed using reference TRBV7-2 and TRBJ1-2, is GAGVSQSPSNKVTEKGKDVELRCDPISGHTALYWYRQSLGQGLEFLIYFQGNSAPDKSGLPSDRFSAERTGGSVSTLTIQRTQQEDSAVYLCASSPAGEGGYTFGSGTRLTVV.

The chain employs TRBV2 and TRBJ2-1, with 8 bases matching TRBD2. Germline V gives CDR1 SNHLY, CDR2 FYNNEI. This CDR3 spans 16 amino acids. After removal of 5 bases from V and 0 bases from J, the junction contained 6 bases not matched to a gene. CDR3: CASSRGSGSSYNEQFF. The DNA for the CDR3 is TGTGCCAGCAGTCGGGGCAGCGGGAGCTCCTACAATGAGCAGTTCTTC.

The J gene is TRBJ2-1, the V gene TRBV11-3, with 11 bases that match TRBD2. V gave up 5 bases and J gave up 8 bases; unmatched junction bases: 11. The germline V gene encodes CDR1 SGHNT and CDR2 YENEEA. This CDR3 contains 16 residues. CDR3 in DNA: TGTGCCAGCAGCCGATTAGCGGGGGGGCAAGGAGATGAGCAGTTCTTC. Its protein is CASSRLAGGQGDEQFF.

The V and J genes are TRBV29-1 and TRBJ1-4; D is ambiguous. CDR1 is SQVTM, CDR2 ANQGSEA, per germline. The CDR3 has 12 amino acids. V dropped 4 bases and J dropped 7 bases, with 10 bases sitting between them. For the CDR3, the DNA is TGCAGCGTTGGATACTCGGTTGAAAAACTGTTTTTT. Translated, it gives CSVGYSVEKLFF.